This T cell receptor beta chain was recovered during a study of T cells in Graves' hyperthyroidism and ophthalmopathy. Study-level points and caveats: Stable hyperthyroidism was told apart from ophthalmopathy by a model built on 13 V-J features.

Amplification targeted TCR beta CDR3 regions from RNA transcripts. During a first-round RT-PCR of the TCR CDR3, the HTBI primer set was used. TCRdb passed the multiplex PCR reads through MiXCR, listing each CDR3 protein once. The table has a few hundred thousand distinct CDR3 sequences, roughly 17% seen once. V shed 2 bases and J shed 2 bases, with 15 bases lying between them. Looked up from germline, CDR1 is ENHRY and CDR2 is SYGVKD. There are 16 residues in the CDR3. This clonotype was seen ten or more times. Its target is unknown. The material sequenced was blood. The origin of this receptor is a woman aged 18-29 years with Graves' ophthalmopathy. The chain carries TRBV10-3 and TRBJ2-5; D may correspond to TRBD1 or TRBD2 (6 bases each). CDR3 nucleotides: TGTGCCATCAGTGAGCATTGGAGGGGGGAACAAGAGACCCAGTACTTC. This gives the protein CAISEHWRGEQETQYF.